The rows below give T cell receptor beta chains drawn from one sample of a study of cytomegalovirus exposure and HLA in healthy donors. Assay used: immunoSEQ multiplex PCR; TCRdb lists only in-frame clones, some missing. The sample holds roughly 180,000 clones; 80% are singletons and the top ten take around 1.4%. Sequenced sample: PBMCs. The receptors come from a girl aged 5-17 years in good health and CMV-seropositive. The CDR3 runs from the conserved cysteine through the conserved F or W. Fields, in order: J gene, D gene, V gene, clone size, CDR3 protein, CDR3 DNA. D genes are given only for firm matches. Clone size is stated in some rows and not others, as once, few, many or a class when expanded.

TRBJ2-3,.,TRBV4-3,.,CASSQEFFQRDTQYF,TGCGCCAGCAGCCAAGAATTTTTTCAGAGGGATACGCAGTATTTT
TRBJ1-5,TRBD1,TRBV5-8,few,CASSQTGGNQPQHF,TGTGCCAGCAGTCAGACAGGGGGCAATCAGCCCCAGCATTTT
TRBJ2-1,TRBD2,TRBV5-1,.,CASSLGAGGPGEQFF,TGCGCCAGCAGCTTGGGTGCGGGAGGGCCGGGCGAGCAGTTCTTC
TRBJ1-2,.,TRBV9,.,CASSVAADRPYGYTF,TGTGCCAGCAGCGTAGCGGCGGACAGACCCTATGGCTACACCTTC
TRBJ2-1,.,TRBV18,.,CASSPGEEPSPFF,TGTGCCAGCTCACCGGGGGAGGAACCATCACCCTTCTTC
TRBJ1-4,TRBD1,TRBV5-4,.,CASSSTGQGEKLFF,TGTGCCAGCAGCTCGACAGGGCAAGGAGAAAAACTGTTTTTT
TRBJ1-1,TRBD1,TRBV5-1,many,CASSLASGGTEAFF,TGCGCCAGCAGCTTGGCGTCAGGGGGCACTGAAGCTTTCTTT
TRBJ1-2,.,TRBV4-2,.,CASSQETVSGYGYTF,TGTGCCAGCAGCCAAGAAACCGTGAGTGGCTATGGCTACACCTTC
TRBJ2-1,TRBD2,TRBV6-5,.,CASSYGDSGSANEQFF,TGTGCCAGCAGTTACGGCGATAGCGGGAGCGCCAATGAGCAGTTCTTC
TRBJ1-5,TRBD1,TRBV30,.,CAWSVGQGYNQPQHF,TGTGCCTGGAGTGTGGGACAGGGGTATAATCAGCCCCAGCATTTT
TRBJ2-6,.,TRBV9,.,CASSVSRSGANVLTF,TGTGCCAGCAGCGTGTCCCGTTCTGGGGCCAACGTCCTGACTTTC
TRBJ1-1,.,TRBV7-6,.,CASSLYQGGTEAFF,TGTGCCAGCAGCTTATACCAGGGAGGGACTGAAGCTTTCTTT
TRBJ2-7,TRBD1,TRBV5-1,.,CASSSLGQGSNEQYF,TGCGCCAGCAGCTCCCTGGGACAGGGTAGTAACGAGCAGTACTTC
TRBJ1-1,.,TRBV14,once,CASSPGRSGAFF,TGTGCCAGCAGCCCGGGGAGGTCCGGAGCTTTCTTT
TRBJ1-2,.,TRBV28,.,CASSSRTKRF,TGTGCCAGCAGTTCCCGGACAAAGCGCTTC
TRBJ1-4,TRBD1,TRBV25-1,.,CASSENYRGSEKLFF,TGTGCCAGCAGTGAGAATTACAGGGGCAGTGAAAAACTGTTTTTT
TRBJ1-5,TRBD1,TRBV7-3,.,CASSLGQGQPQHF,TGTGCCAGCAGCTTAGGACAGGGTCAGCCCCAGCATTTT
TRBJ2-3,.,TRBV7-2,.,CASSLAPRVADTQYF,TGTGCCAGCAGCTTAGCGCCGAGAGTCGCAGATACGCAGTATTTT
TRBJ2-1,TRBD2,TRBV5-1,.,CASSLFGTSGSYNEQFF,TGCGCCAGCAGCTTGTTCGGGACTAGCGGGAGCTACAATGAGCAGTTCTTC
TRBJ2-7,.,TRBV5-8,.,CASSLELGAPYEQYF,TGTGCCAGCAGCTTGGAGTTGGGGGCACCTTACGAGCAGTACTTC
TRBJ1-2,TRBD1,TRBV5-1,.,CASSPPTGGPEGYTF,TGCGCCAGCAGCCCACCTACAGGGGGGCCTGAGGGCTACACCTTC
TRBJ2-3,.,TRBV6-6,.,CASSYDGATQYF,TGTGCCAGCAGTTACGATGGGGCTACGCAGTATTTT
TRBJ2-7,.,TRBV27,.,CASSLSASPSYEQYF,TGTGCCAGCAGTTTATCGGCTAGTCCATCCTACGAGCAGTACTTC
TRBJ2-6,TRBD2,TRBV18,.,CASSPILGTSGPSVLTF,TGTGCCAGCTCACCTATTTTGGGGACTAGCGGGCCCTCCGTCCTGACTTTC
TRBJ2-7,TRBD1,TRBV30,.,CAWSTGQGSYEQYF,TGTGCCTGGAGTACAGGACAGGGGTCCTACGAGCAGTACTTC
TRBJ1-2,TRBD1,TRBV7-9,.,CASSFSTGAYSNYGYTF,TGTGCCAGCAGCTTCTCGACAGGGGCCTACTCTAACTATGGCTACACCTTC
TRBJ1-5,TRBD1,TRBV2,few,CASSAQGVGNQPQHF,TGTGCCAGCAGTGCCCAGGGGGTAGGCAATCAGCCCCAGCATTTT
TRBJ2-3,.,TRBV7-2,.,CASSLGASLFEDTQYF,TGTGCCAGCAGCTTAGGGGCTAGCCTTTTTGAAGATACGCAGTATTTT
TRBJ1-2,.,TRBV10-3,.,CAITDRRGYGYTF,TGTGCCATCACCGACCGACGAGGCTATGGCTACACCTTC
TRBJ1-4,.,TRBV18,.,CASSPPRDLREKLFF,TGTGCCAGCTCACCACCCAGGGATCTTCGCGAAAAACTGTTTTTT
TRBJ2-1,.,TRBV5-4,.,CASSSYRETYNEQFF,TGTGCCAGCAGCTCCTACAGGGAGACTTACAATGAGCAGTTCTTC
TRBJ1-2,.,TRBV4-1,.,CASSQVGLRGVRTNYGYTF,TGCGCCAGCAGCCAAGTCGGCCTCAGGGGAGTACGGACTAACTATGGCTACACCTTC
TRBJ1-2,.,TRBV4-3,.,CASSQDTDGGYGYTF,TGCGCCAGCAGCCAAGATACCGACGGCGGCTATGGCTACACCTTC